The clone carrying this T cell receptor beta chain was recorded many times. This sample was taken from a study of Graves' ophthalmopathy and Graves' hyperthyroidism. Where ophthalmopathy was present, donors had moderate-to-severe activity, CAS ≥3, NOSPECS ≥4 and duration under 3 months. RNA transcripts yielded amplified TCR beta CDR3 regions. A first-round RT-PCR used HTBI primers, followed by a second-round multiplex PCR. From the multiplex PCR reads, TCRdb called clonotypes with MiXCR, one entry per CDR3 protein. The sample gives roughly 500,000 distinct CDR3 sequences, around 15% of which show up once; approximately 9.8% is in the top ten. The origin of this receptor is a young woman with Graves' ophthalmopathy. Sequenced: blood.

CDR3 region: CSAKTDRGYSYEQYF. In DNA, the CDR3 is TGCAGTGCTAAAACCGACAGGGGCTACTCCTACGAGCAGTACTTC. The rearrangement uses TRBV20-1 and TRBJ2-7, with TRBD1 matching 8 bases. Germline CDR1 and CDR2: DFQATT and SNEGSKA (reference sequence). The length of the CDR3 is 15 residues. Trimming at V came to 4 bases and at J to 0 bases, leaving 8 bases not matched to a gene.